This T cell receptor (beta chain) was identified during a study of blood T cell repertoires in COVID-19. Original data processing: Reference gene primer amplification in the assay estimated nucleated cell counts. Generated by immunoSEQ multiplex PCR, the TCRdb table keeps only in-frame clones and is missing some. V and J calls plus clone size are reproduced from that table; the DNA served to infer D and trimming. Of about 440,000 clones listed, approximately 88% are singletons. CDR3 length: 16 residues. CDR1 and CDR2 (germline): LNHNV, YYDKDF (reference sequence). V shed 4 bases and J 5 bases; nucleotides not matched to a gene: 9. In Seattle, patients joined the study during active infection and were tracked longitudinally.

Sequencing used peripheral blood. The V call is TRBV15, the J call TRBJ2-3; 10 positions match TRBD1. This TCR was sampled from a woman aged 45-65 years with COVID-19, enrolled during active disease. This CDR3 reads CATSTTGTGARDTQYF. DNA for the CDR3: TGTGCCACCAGCACCACCGGGACAGGGGCAAGAGATACGCAGTATTTT.